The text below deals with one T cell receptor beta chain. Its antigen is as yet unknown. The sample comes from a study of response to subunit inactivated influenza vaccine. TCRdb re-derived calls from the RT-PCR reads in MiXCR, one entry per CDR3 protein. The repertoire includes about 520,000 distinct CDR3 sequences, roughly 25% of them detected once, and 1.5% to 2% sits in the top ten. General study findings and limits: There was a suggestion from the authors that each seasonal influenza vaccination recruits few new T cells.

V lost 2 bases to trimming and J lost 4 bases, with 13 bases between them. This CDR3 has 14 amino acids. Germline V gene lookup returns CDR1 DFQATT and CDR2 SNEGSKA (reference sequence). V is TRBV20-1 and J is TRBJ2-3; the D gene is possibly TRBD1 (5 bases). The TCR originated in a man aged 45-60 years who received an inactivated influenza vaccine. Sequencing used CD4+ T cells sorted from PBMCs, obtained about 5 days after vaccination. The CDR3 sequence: CSARLSQGSDTQYF. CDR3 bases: TGCAGTGCTAGACTTTCCCAGGGCTCAGATACGCAGTATTTT.